Presented here are 16 T cell receptor delta chains from one specimen sequenced in a study of gamma-delta chains in newborns, infants, children. TCRdb re-analyzed the reads via CATT. The sample includes roughly 1,600 delta-chain clones, around 7.6% of them seen just once. Sequencing used blood. These receptors came from a child who was a newborn, infant or young child, either healthy, febrile or measles-vaccinated (not recorded which).

This clone turned up a few times. This is likely an artifact of a read error, given a far larger clone one base away. This rearrangement joins TRDV3 to TRDJ1, with 8 bases identical to TRDD3. V dropped 3 bases and J dropped 5; count of bases not matched to a gene: 14. Per the germline V gene, CDR1 is TVYSNPD and CDR2 is GDNSRS (reference sequence). The CDR3 consists of 15 residues. CDR3 in DNA: TGTGCCTTAACCCTTCGTACTGGGGGCCCAGATAAACTCATCTTT. Translated, it gives CALTLRTGGPDKLIF. The variable domain in full, completed from reference TRDV3 and TRDJ1, reads CDKVTQSSPDQTVASGSEVVLLCTYDTVYSNPDLFWYRIRPDYSFQFVFYGDNSRSEGADFTQGRFSVKHILTQKAFHLVISPVRTEDSATYYCALTLRTGGPDKLIFGKGTRVTVEP.

As for this clone: A far larger clone is a single base away, which makes a read error likely. This sample also contains other DNA sequences that code for the same CDR3. The rearrangement joins TRDV1 to TRDJ1, with 13 bases identical to TRDD3. The CDR3 contains 18 residues. J gave up 2 bases and V 3 bases, and 9 bases lay outside the gene matches. Germline V gene lookup returns CDR1 TSWWSYY and CDR2 QGS. CDR3 sequence reads: CALGDPLGDTRYTDKLIF. CDR3 bases: TGTGCTCTTGGGGATCCACTGGGGGATACGCGATATACCGATAAACTCATCTTT.

A note on this clone: The protein held in TCRdb is that of a much larger clone and does not match this DNA's translation at residue 3, likely because of a read error; the protein shown is translated from the DNA. The gene calls are TRDV1 and TRDJ1; 7 positions match TRDD3. Germline lookup yields CDR1 TSWWSYY and CDR2 QGS. The CDR3 extends over 20 amino acids. This chain's CDR3 is CAHGEVNHKYWGQYTDKLIF. The CDR3 region has the DNA TGTGCTCATGGGGAAGTTAACCACAAGTACTGGGGCCAGTACACCGATAAACTCATCTTT.

This clone is classed as medium-sized. This chain connects TRDV1 to TRDJ2, with TRDD3 identical over 12 bases. Germline V lookup: CDR1 TSWWSYY, CDR2 QGS. The V gene end was trimmed by 6 bases and the J gene end by 4 bases; junction bases not matched to a gene: 15. The CDR3 extends over 19 amino acids. The CDR3 coding sequence is TGTGCTCTTGGACTCCACGCTAAAATACTGGGGGATACGACAGCACAACTCTTCTTT. Residues: CALGLHAKILGDTTAQLFF.

This clone was counted between two and nine times. For the CDR3, the DNA is TGTGCTCTTGGGGAACTCCGGTCCTACTGGGGGATAGAGGCGAACACCGATAAACTCATCTTT. Its protein is CALGELRSYWGIEANTDKLIF. The chain carries TRDV1 and TRDJ1; 11 bases match TRDD3. The CDR3 consists of 21 residues. CDR1 and CDR2 from the germline V gene are TSWWSYY and QGS. V trimming: 0 bases; J trimming: 0 bases; junction bases outside the gene matches: 15.

The sample holds a few counts of this clone. CDR3 amino acids: CACDTWGRRSSWDTRQMFF. CDR3 DNA sequence: TGTGCCTGTGACACCTGGGGGAGAAGAAGCTCCTGGGACACCCGACAGATGTTTTTC. This chain uses TRDV2 with TRDJ3, with 7 bases aligning to TRDD3. The V gene's germline CDR1 is GEAIGNYY and CDR2 EKD. Trimming cost V 0 bases and J 0 bases; bases outside gene matches: 7. The CDR3 has 19 amino acids.

A word on this clone: A read error is likely here: a far larger clone is one base away. This specimen includes other DNA sequences encoding the same CDR3. V is TRDV1 and J is TRDJ1, with TRDD3 matching 9 bases. The CDR3 spans 22 residues. From germline, CDR1 is TSWWSYY and CDR2 QGS. DNA of the CDR3: TGTGCCCTTGGGGAACCGGCCTCCTACGGGAGCTTGGCTGGGGGATACACCGATAAACTCATCTTT. Amino acids: CALGEPASYGSLAGGYTDKLIF.

In this sample, this clone is large. The same CDR3 can be traced to other DNA sequences in this sample. This chain connects TRDV2 to TRDJ1, with 7 bases that match TRDD3. The CDR3 totals 15 residues. Trimming at V came to 0 bases and at J to 1 base, leaving 4 bases not matched to a gene. Germline lookup yields CDR1 GEAIGNYY and CDR2 EKD. CDR3 loop: CACDTVGDSTDKLIF. For the CDR3, the DNA is TGTGCCTGTGACACCGTCGGGGATAGCACCGATAAACTCATCTTT.

To note about this clone: It is likely a read error: a sequence one base away is far more abundant. This CDR3 reads CACDTGRPGGYATWDARQMFF. The CDR3 coding sequence is TGTGCCTGTGACACTGGACGACCTGGGGGATACGCCACCTGGGACGCCCGACAGATGTTTTTC. The V and J genes are TRDV2 and TRDJ3; the match to TRDD3 covers 12 bases. The CDR3 sequence is 21 residues long. CDR1 is GEAIGNYY and CDR2 is EKD in the germline V gene.

The V call is TRAV29/DV5, the J call TRDJ3, with D tentatively TRDD3 (6 bases). This CDR3 is 16 amino acids long. Trimming left V 0 bases short and J 2 bases short, with 9 bases between. Germline V gene sequence: CDR1 NSMFDY, CDR2 ISSIKDK. CDR3 in DNA: TGTGCAGCAAGCGGGGGGAGACCCTGGGACACCCGACAGATGTTTTTC. Translation: CAASGGRPWDTRQMFF.

This clone was picked up a small number of times. The TCRdb protein, from a much larger clone, departs from this DNA's translation at residue 9, likely by read error; the protein shown derives from the DNA. The chain links TRDV1 to TRDJ1, with D unresolved. CDR1 and CDR2 (germline): TSWWSYY, QGS. Deletions cut 0 bases from V and 0 bases from J, with 14 bases between. The CDR3 covers 17 residues. As DNA, the CDR3 is TGTGCTCTTGGGGAACTAAGGCCGTCGACTTACACCGATAAACTCATCTTT. It translates to CALGELRPSTYTDKLIF.

A few counts support this clone. The mismatch at residue 13 between this DNA's translation and the TCRdb protein of a much larger clone likely reflects a read error; the protein shown is translated from the DNA. V and J are TRAV29/DV5 and TRDJ3; 8 bases are a match to TRDD3. This CDR3 region has 19 residues. Germline V gene lookup returns CDR1 NSMFDY and CDR2 ISSIKDK. The CDR3 DNA is TGTGCAGCAAGCCACTGGGGGGCCTCATCCTCCTGGGGCACCCGACAGATGTTTTTC. Its translation is CAASHWGASSSWGTRQMFF.

Of note for this clone: With a much larger clone just one base away, this may be a read error. Other DNA variants within this sample encode the same CDR3. The V gene is TRDV3, the J gene TRDJ1, with 13 bases lining up with TRDD3. The CDR3 sequence is 20 residues long. The junction had 17 bases not matched to a gene; V was cut back by 1 base and J by 0 bases. Germline V CDR1 and CDR2: TVYSNPD, GDNSRS (reference sequence). This CDR3 reads CAFKLPTTVLGDTYTDKLIF. CDR3 sequence (DNA): TGTGCCTTTAAACTTCCTACTACCGTACTGGGGGATACGTACACCGATAAACTCATCTTT.

This clone was counted between two and nine times. Translating this DNA gives a protein that differs at residue 8 from the TCRdb one, which belongs to a much larger clone; a read error is likely, and the protein shown is this translation. The chain joins TRDV2 to TRDJ1; TRDD3 is a possible D gene (6 bases). V was shortened by 2 bases and J by 0 bases, with 18 bases between the two germline ends. The CDR3 totals 17 residues. Germline assignment: CDR1 GEAIGNYY and CDR2 EKD. CDR3 residues: CACDSQLRDIYTDKLIF. CDR3 nucleotide sequence: TGTGCCTGTGACAGCCAACTGAGGGATATTTACACCGATAAACTCATCTTT.

Details on this clone: This clone may be a read error of a much larger clone one base away. Other DNA sequences within the sample encode an identical CDR3. The gene calls are TRDV1 and TRDJ1, with 10 bases fitting TRDD3. This CDR3 has 24 residues. Germline CDR1 and CDR2: TSWWSYY and QGS. CDR3 loop: CALGAKVWIFRPRLGDLPLDKLIF. Written as DNA, the CDR3 is TGTGCCCTTGGGGCAAAGGTATGGATATTCCGTCCACGACTGGGGGATCTCCCCCTCGATAAACTCATCTTT.

With regard to this clone: At one end, the junction sequence differs from germline, possibly due to a read error. The chain links TRDV1 to TRDJ1, with TRDD3 matching 8 bases. CDR1 TSWWSYY and CDR2 QGS come from the germline V gene. The CDR3 covers 20 residues. In DNA form, the CDR3 reads TGTGCTCTTGGGGAACGTACTTCCGACTGGGGGCCCTACAACACCAATAAACTCATCTTT. It encodes CALGERTSDWGPYNTNKLIF.